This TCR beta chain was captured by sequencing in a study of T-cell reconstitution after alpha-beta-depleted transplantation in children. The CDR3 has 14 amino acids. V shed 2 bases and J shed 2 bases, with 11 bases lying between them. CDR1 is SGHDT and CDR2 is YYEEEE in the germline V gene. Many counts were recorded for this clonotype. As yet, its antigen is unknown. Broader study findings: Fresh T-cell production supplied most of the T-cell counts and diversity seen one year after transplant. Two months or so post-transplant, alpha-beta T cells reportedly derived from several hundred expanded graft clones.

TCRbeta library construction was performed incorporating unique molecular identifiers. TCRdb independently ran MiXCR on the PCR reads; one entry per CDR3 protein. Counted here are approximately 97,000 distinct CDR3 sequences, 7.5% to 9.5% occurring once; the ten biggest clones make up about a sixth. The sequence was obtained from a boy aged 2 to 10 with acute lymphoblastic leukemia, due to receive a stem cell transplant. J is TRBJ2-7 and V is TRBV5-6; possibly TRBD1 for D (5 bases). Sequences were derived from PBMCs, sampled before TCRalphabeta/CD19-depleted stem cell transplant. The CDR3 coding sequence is TGTGCCAGCAGCTTTGAACAGGCCGCCTACGAGCAGTACTTC. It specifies CASSFEQAAYEQYF.